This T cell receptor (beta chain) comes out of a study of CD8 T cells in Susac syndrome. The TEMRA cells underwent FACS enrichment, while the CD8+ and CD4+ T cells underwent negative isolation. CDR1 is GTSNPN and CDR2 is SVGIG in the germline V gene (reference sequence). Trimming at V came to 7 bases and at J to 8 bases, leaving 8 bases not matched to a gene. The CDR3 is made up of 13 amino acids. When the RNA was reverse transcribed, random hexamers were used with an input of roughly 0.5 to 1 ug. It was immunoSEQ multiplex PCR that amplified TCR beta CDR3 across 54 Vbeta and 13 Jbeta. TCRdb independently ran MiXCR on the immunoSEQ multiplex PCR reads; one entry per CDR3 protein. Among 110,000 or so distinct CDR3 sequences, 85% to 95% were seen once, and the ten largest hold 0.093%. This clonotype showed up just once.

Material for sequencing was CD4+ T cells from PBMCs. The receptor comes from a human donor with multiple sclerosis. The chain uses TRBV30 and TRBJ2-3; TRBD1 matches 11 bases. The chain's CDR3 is CASNRDRGGTQYF. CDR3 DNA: TGTGCCTCAAACCGGGACAGGGGGGGTACGCAGTATTTT.